These 6 T cell receptor beta chains originate from one sample sequenced in a study of blood T cell repertoires in COVID-19. Produced via immunoSEQ multiplex PCR; TCRdb's table is partial and in-frame only. Of about 100,000 clones listed, about 80% are singletons. What was sequenced was peripheral blood. These receptors were taken from a man in his 70s with active or convalescent COVID-19.

V and J are TRBV3-1 (or the pseudogene TRBV3-2) and TRBJ2-7; 7 bases align to TRBD1. CDR1 and CDR2 (germline): LGHDT, YNNKEL (reference sequence). The CDR3 has 14 amino acids. Trimming cost V 4 bases and J 1 base; bases outside gene matches: 4. The CDR3 sequence is CASSPGTVSYEQYF. In DNA form, the CDR3 reads TGTGCCAGCAGCCCCGGGACAGTTTCCTACGAGCAGTACTTC.

The CDR3 loop reads CASSQRTGGNTIYF. The CDR3 coding sequence is TGCGCCAGCAGCCAACGGACAGGGGGGAACACCATATATTTT. V is TRBV4-1 and J is TRBJ1-3; TRBD1 matches 10 bases. The CDR3 loop spans 14 amino acids. V was pared by 2 bases and J by 7 bases, with 2 bases of the junction left unmatched. From germline, CDR1 is MGHRA and CDR2 YSYEKL.

This sequence joins TRBV6-6 and TRBJ2-4, with D perhaps TRBD2 (6 bases). The germline V and J ends were trimmed by 2 bases and 8 bases, with 7 bases remaining between them. Germline CDR1 is MNHNY and CDR2 is SVGAGI (reference sequence). This CDR3 is 12 amino acids long. CDR3 sequence reads: CASSYPGDIQYF. The DNA of the CDR3 is TGTGCCAGCAGTTACCCGGGAGACATTCAGTACTTC.

This chain joins TRBV24-1 and TRBJ1-2, with D unclear. V lost 5 bases and J lost 6, with 9 bases in between. The CDR3 is 12 amino acids. Germline lookup yields CDR1 KGHDR and CDR2 SFDVKD. The CDR3: CATSVGGDGYTF. The CDR3, as DNA: TGTGCCACCAGTGTCGGCGGTGATGGCTACACCTTC.

The chain employs TRBV5-1 and TRBJ2-1; 8 nucleotides match TRBD2. The CDR3 is made up of 14 amino acids. From germline, CDR1 is SGHRS and CDR2 YFSETQ. V gave up 1 base and J gave up 7 bases; unmatched junction bases: 4. The CDR3 reads CASSLTSGSNEQFF. The CDR3 DNA reads as TGCGCCAGCAGCTTGACTAGCGGATCGAATGAGCAGTTCTTC. Full variable domain (remainder filled in from reference TRBV5-1 and TRBJ2-1): KAGVTQTPRYLIKTRGQQVTLSCSPISGHRSVSWYQQTPGQGLQFLFEYFSETQRNKGNFPGRFSGRQFSNSRSEMNVSTLELGDSALYLCASSLTSGSNEQFFGPGTRLTVL.

The chain uses TRBV15 and TRBJ2-7; 9 bases align to TRBD1. CDR1 is LNHNV and CDR2 is YYDKDF in the germline V gene (reference sequence). Unmatched junction bases numbered 17, after V lost 2 bases and J lost 6 bases. The CDR3 has 18 residues. The chain's CDR3 is CATSRTFTGTGLGGEQYF. DNA of the CDR3: TGTGCCACCAGCAGAACTTTTACCGGGACAGGGCTTGGTGGCGAGCAGTACTTC.